This TCR beta chain was retrieved from a study of T cells after yellow fever vaccination. The germline CDR1 and CDR2 sequences are ENHRY and SYGVKD. V shed 7 bases, J shed 5 bases, and the junction held 8 bases outside the gene matches. The CDR3 has 15 amino acids. TCRdb independently ran MiXCR on the 5' RACE reads; one entry per CDR3 protein. The data show almost 600,000 distinct CDR3 sequences, with roughly 14% seen just once and about 14% held by the top ten. The V call is TRBV10-3, the J call TRBJ2-1; 10 bases fit TRBD2. Sample: PBMCs, taken on the day of the yellow fever booster vaccination. The receptor was derived from a man younger than 40 who received the YFV17D yellow fever vaccine. The CDR3 loop reads CAIKPSGRDNNEQFF. DNA for the CDR3: TGTGCCATCAAACCTAGCGGGAGAGATAACAATGAGCAGTTCTTC.